This TCR beta chain stems from a study of T cell responses to AZD1222 COVID-19 vaccine. With 2 bases clipped from V and 3 bases from J, the junction kept 5 bases outside the gene matches. CDR1 and CDR2 (germline): SGDLS, YYNGEE. This CDR3 comprises 14 residues. Concerning this clone itself: Its antigen remains unidentified.

Repertoires were generated with immunoSEQ multiplex PCR, while TCRdb's copy carries only in-frame clones and drops some. Found here are roughly 180,000 clones, 90% to 95% of them singletons; the top ten hold under 2.5%. Overall study results and limits: Sampling captured repertoires only after the peak T cell response.

The V call is TRBV9, the J call TRBJ2-7; 7 bases align to TRBD1. Sequencing used peripheral blood, obtained on day 0 of AZD1222 vaccination. The clonotype comes from an adult in good health. CDR3 region: CASSVDRTDYEQYF. CDR3 sequence (DNA): TGTGCCAGCAGCGTGGACAGGACGGACTACGAGCAGTACTTC.